This T cell receptor (beta chain) originates from a study of cytomegalovirus exposure and HLA in healthy donors (dated by TCRdb to the late 2010s). Notes on the research overall: According to a later analysis, one platform produced both the approximately 110 validation repertoires and the 666 repertoires of the first cohort. The study aimed to test whether signatures of past pathogen exposure could be identified by cataloging public T cell receptors. Besides the first cohort of 666 subjects, a separate validation cohort made up of 120 different subjects was used. The study combined high-throughput TCR immunosequencing, statistical association of individual TCRs with disease status, and machine learning to predict cytomegalovirus infection status. On the study overall, not on this receptor specifically: The authors suggested that the approach could potentially be generalized to other disease states and immunological phenotypes. The classifier was reported to diagnose cytomegalovirus status with high specificity and sensitivity in both the original cohort and the validation cohort. The study listed approximately 150 TCR beta chains as associated with cytomegalovirus. Across donors, most TCR sequences were observed very rarely, whereas some public TCRs were present in many individuals. In a later analysis, TCRs clustered in the first cohort were found to also tend to co-occur in the 100 to 150 validation repertoires, with 94% of cluster scores above 0. A later analysis lacked HLA typing for the validation cohort, so it scored co-occurrence in that cohort across all 110 or so repertoires. In vitro tests confirmed that a few of the cytomegalovirus-associated TCR beta chains recognize cytomegalovirus antigens.

The donors were included in the validation cohort of some 120 subjects, a group kept apart from the roughly 670-subject first cohort. Libraries came from the immunoSEQ multiplex PCR assay. Per the original workflow: A statistical classification framework was built to diagnose cytomegalovirus status from the catalog of TCR beta chain sequences. This is the immuneACCESS table as TCRdb keeps it, with only in-frame sequences that have V and J called. A part of the clones is gone; compared with another copy, unresolved V genes explain less than half, and the rest is unexplained. V and J calls plus clone size are reproduced from that table; the DNA served to infer D and trimming. Within this sample are approximately 98,000 clones, with approximately 95% of them counted one time only. The ten most abundant clones make up roughly 0.67% of the sample. The CDR3 numbers 14 residues from cysteine through phenylalanine. Only CDR3 DNA is held: 42 bases, read in frame from base 1. V loses 6 bases at its end and J loses 1 base; junction bases beyond the gene matches: 4. Looking up the germline V gene (reference sequence) yields CDR1 LNHDA and CDR2 SQIVND.

Turning to this clone: No antigen is known for it. No much larger clone exists at a distance of one base, and base qualities are not known.

The chain links TRBV19 with TRBJ2-7, and TRBD2 aligns with 9 junction nucleotides. This TCR derives from a woman aged 18-30 years in good health and CMV-seronegative. Specimen: PBMCs. The nucleotide sequence is TGTGCCAGTAGCAACCTAGCGGGATCCTACGAGCAGTACTTC. It is translated as CASSNLAGSYEQYF.